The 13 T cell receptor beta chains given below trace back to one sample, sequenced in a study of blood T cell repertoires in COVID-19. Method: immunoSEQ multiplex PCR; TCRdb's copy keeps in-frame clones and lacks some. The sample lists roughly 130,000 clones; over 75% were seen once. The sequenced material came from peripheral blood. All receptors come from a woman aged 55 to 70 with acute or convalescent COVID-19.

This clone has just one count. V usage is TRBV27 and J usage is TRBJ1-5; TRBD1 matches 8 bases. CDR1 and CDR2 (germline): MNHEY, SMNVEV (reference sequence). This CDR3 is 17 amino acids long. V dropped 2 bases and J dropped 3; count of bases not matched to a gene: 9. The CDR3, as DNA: TGTGCCAGCAGTTTAACAGGGGGGCCCGTAATCAATCAGCCCCAGCATTTT. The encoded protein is CASSLTGGPVINQPQHF.

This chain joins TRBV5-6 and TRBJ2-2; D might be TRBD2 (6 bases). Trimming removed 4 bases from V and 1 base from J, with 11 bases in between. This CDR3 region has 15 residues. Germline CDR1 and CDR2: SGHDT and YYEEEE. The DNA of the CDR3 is TGTGCCAGCAGCCCGGGACTTAAGAACACCGGGGAGCTGTTTTTT. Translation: CASSPGLKNTGELFF.

CDR3 residues: CASSLSWRGGQPQHF. The CDR3 DNA follows: TGTGCCAGCAGTTTATCGTGGAGGGGCGGTCAGCCCCAGCATTTT. V is TRBV27 and J is TRBJ1-5; a weak D match, TRBD1 (5 bases). Deletions cut 0 bases from V and 6 bases from J, with 12 bases between. Germline loops: CDR1 MNHEY, CDR2 SMNVEV (reference sequence). The CDR3 is made up of 15 amino acids.

This CDR3 is CASSSMNRGANGYTF. The CDR3 bases are TGTGCCAGCAGCTCGATGAACAGGGGCGCTAATGGCTACACCTTC. The rearrangement uses TRBV7-8 and TRBJ1-2; TRBD1 matches at 7 bases. The CDR3 has 15 residues. CDR1 and CDR2 (germline): SGHVS, FQNEAQ. The junction had 11 bases not matched to a gene; V was cut back by 4 bases and J by 6 bases.

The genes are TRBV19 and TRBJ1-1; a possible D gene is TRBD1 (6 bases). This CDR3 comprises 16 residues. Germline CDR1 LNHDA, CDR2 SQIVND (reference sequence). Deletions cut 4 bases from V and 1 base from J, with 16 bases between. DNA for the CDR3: TGTGCCAGTAGTAAGGGCCCAGGGGAGGGGAACACTGAAGCTTTCTTT. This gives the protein CASSKGPGEGNTEAFF.

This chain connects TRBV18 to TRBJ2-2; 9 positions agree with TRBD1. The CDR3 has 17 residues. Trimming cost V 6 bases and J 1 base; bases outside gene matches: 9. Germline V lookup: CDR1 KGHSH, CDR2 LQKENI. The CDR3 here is CASSPGQGVGNTGELFF. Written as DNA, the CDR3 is TGTGCCAGCTCGCCGGGACAGGGAGTCGGGAACACCGGGGAGCTGTTTTTT.

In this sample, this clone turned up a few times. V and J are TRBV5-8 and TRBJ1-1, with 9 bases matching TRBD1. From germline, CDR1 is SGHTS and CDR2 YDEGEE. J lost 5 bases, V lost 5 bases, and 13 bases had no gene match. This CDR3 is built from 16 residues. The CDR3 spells CASRPRPGQGRTEAFF. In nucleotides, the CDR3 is TGTGCCAGCAGACCCCGACCGGGACAGGGTAGGACTGAAGCTTTCTTT.

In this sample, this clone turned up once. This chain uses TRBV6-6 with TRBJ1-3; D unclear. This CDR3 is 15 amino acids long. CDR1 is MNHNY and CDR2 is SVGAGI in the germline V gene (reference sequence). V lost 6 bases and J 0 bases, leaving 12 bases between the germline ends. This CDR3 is CASRPGSFSGNTIYF. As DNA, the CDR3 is TGTGCCAGCAGGCCGGGTTCCTTCTCTGGAAACACCATATATTTT.

The CDR3 coding sequence is TGTGCCAGCACCGTACAGGGTTTGCCTGAAGCTTTCTTT. Amino acid sequence: CASTVQGLPEAFF. The rearrangement links TRBV28 to TRBJ1-1, with a weak D call TRBD1 (6 bases). Between the trimmed V and J ends, which lost 7 bases and 6 bases, there was a span of 15 bases. CDR3 length: 13 residues. The V gene's germline CDR1 is MDHEN and CDR2 SYDVKM.

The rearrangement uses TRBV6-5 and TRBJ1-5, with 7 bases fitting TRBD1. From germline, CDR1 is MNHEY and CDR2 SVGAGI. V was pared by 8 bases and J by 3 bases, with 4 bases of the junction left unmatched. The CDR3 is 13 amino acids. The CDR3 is CASGTGANQPQHF. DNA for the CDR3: TGTGCCAGCGGAACAGGGGCCAATCAGCCCCAGCATTTT.

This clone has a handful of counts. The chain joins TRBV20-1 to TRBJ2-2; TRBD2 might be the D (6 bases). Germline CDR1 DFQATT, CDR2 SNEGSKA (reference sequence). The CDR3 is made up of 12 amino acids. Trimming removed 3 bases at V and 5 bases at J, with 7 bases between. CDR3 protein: CSASRGTGELFF. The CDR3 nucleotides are TGCAGTGCTAGTCGGGGGACCGGGGAGCTGTTTTTT.

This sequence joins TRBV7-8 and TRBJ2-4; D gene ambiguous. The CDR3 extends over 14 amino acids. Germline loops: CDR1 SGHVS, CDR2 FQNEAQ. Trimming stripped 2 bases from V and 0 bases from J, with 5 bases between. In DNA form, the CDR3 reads TGTGCCAGCAGCTTAAGCATAGCCAAAAACATTCAGTACTTC. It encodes CASSLSIAKNIQYF.

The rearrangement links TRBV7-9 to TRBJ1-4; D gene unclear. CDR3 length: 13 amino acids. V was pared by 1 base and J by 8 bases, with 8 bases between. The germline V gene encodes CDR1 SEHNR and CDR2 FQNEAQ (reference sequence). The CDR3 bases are TGTGCCAGCAGCTTAGGGCTTCTGGAAAAACTGTTTTTT. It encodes CASSLGLLEKLFF.